The 13 T cell receptor beta chains reported below all come from one sample, sequenced in a study of T-cell memory formation after mild COVID-19. One entry per CDR3 protein results from TCRdb running MiXCR on the 5' RACE reads. The sample holds roughly 410,000 distinct CDR3 sequences, roughly a quarter seen once. Sequenced: PBMCs or a T cell subset sorted from them (not recorded which). The receptors originated from an adult woman who had mild COVID-19 (a few samples of this study predate the infection). Cell type and time point are not known.

J is TRBJ2-2 and V is TRBV12-3 or TRBV12-4, with 7 nucleotides matching TRBD2. The CDR3 covers 15 residues. V dropped 5 bases and J dropped 0; count of bases not matched to a gene: 3. Here the CDR3 reads CASSKGLSNTGELFF. CDR3 bases: TGTGCCAGCAGTAAGGGACTATCGAACACCGGGGAGCTGTTTTTT.

The rearrangement joins TRBV11-2 to TRBJ2-3; maybe TRBD2 (6 bases). Germline CDR1 is SGHAT and CDR2 is FQNNGV. Trimming shortened V by 4 bases and J by 5 bases, and 16 bases separated the two germline ends. This CDR3 is 15 amino acids long. In nucleotides, the CDR3 is TGTGCCAGCAGCTCAGCGGGTATGGCGGTAGATACGCAGTATTTT. Encoded protein: CASSSAGMAVDTQYF.

This clonotype occurred a few times. One end of the junction does not line up with germline, which may come from a read error. The chain uses TRBV5-1 and TRBJ2-3, with D perhaps TRBD2 (6 bases). Germline CDR1 and CDR2: SGHRS and YFSETQ. The CDR3 is made up of 15 amino acids. As DNA, the CDR3 is TGTGCCAGCAGCCGCGGGACTGCTAGCACAGATACGCAGTATTTT. This translates into CASSRGTASTDTQYF.

The table lists this clonotype with many counts. V usage is TRBV20-1 and J usage is TRBJ2-5; D possibly corresponds to TRBD1 (6 bases). The CDR3 spans 14 residues. V was pared by 1 base and J by 2 bases, with 11 bases between. Germline lookup yields CDR1 DFQATT and CDR2 SNEGSKA (reference sequence). CDR3 coding DNA: TGCAGTGCTAGAGCCTGGACAGAACAAGAGACCCAGTACTTC. The encoded protein is CSARAWTEQETQYF.

The chain links TRBV4-3 to TRBJ2-2, with 8 positions matching TRBD2. Germline V lookup: CDR1 LGHNA, CDR2 YSLEER. Unmatched junction bases numbered 7, after V lost 3 bases and J lost 4 bases. The CDR3 sequence is 16 residues long. Written as DNA, the CDR3 is TGCGCCAGCAGCCAGTTAGCGGGATCGGGCACCGGGGAGCTGTTTTTT. Protein: CASSQLAGSGTGELFF.

This clonotype was picked up a small number of times. The chain couples TRBV5-1 to TRBJ2-1; 7 bases fit TRBD2. The CDR3 loop spans 14 amino acids. Germline assignment: CDR1 SGHRS and CDR2 YFSETQ. With V trimmed by 0 bases and J by 6 bases, 3 bases remained unmatched. The DNA for the CDR3 is TGCGCCAGCAGCTTGGCGGGGGGAAGCAATGAGCAGTTCTTC. Protein: CASSLAGGSNEQFF.

This rearrangement joins TRBV18 to TRBJ1-1; 11 nucleotides match TRBD1. V shed 0 bases, J shed 6 bases, and the junction held 9 bases outside the gene matches. CDR1 is KGHSH and CDR2 is LQKENI in the germline V gene. The CDR3 is 17 residues long. As DNA, the CDR3 is TGTGCCAGCTCACCACCGGACAGGGGGCCTGGGGGGCCTGAAGCTTTCTTT. It encodes CASSPPDRGPGGPEAFF.

Here the CDR3 DNA reads TGTGCCAGCTCAACGACACAGGAAAATCAGCCCCAGCATTTT. Protein product: CASSTTQENQPQHF. The rearrangement joins TRBV18 to TRBJ1-5, with D tentatively TRBD1 (5 bases). V lost 5 bases, J lost 4 bases, and 12 bases lay in between. CDR3 length: 14 amino acids. CDR1 and CDR2 from the germline V gene are KGHSH and LQKENI. Full variable domain (remainder filled in from reference TRBV18 and TRBJ1-5): NAGVMQNPRHLVRRRGQEARLRCSPMKGHSHVYWYRQLPEEGLKFMVYLQKENIIDESGMPKERFSAEFPKEGPSILRIQQVVRGDSAAYFCASSTTQENQPQHFGDGTRLSIL.

The V and J genes are TRBV7-8 and TRBJ1-5, with TRBD1 identical over 7 bases. Germline V gene lookup returns CDR1 SGHVS and CDR2 FQNEAQ. J was trimmed by 2 bases and V by 3 bases; bases with no gene match: 4. The CDR3 has 15 residues. CDR3 in amino acids: CASSFYDRGNQPQHF. CDR3 nucleotide sequence: TGTGCCAGCAGCTTTTATGACAGGGGCAATCAGCCCCAGCATTTT.

This clonotype occurred a few times. The chain recombines TRBV3-1 with TRBJ1-1; 7 bases agree with TRBD1. V lost 0 bases to trimming and J lost 6 bases; unmatched junction nucleotides: 10. The CDR3 contains 16 residues. The germline V gene encodes CDR1 LGHDT and CDR2 YNNKEL (reference sequence). The CDR3 nucleotides are TGTGCCAGCAGCCAAGATAGTGGCTTCAGGGGGGCTGAAGCTTTCTTT. Its translation is CASSQDSGFRGAEAFF.

CDR3 in DNA: TGTGCCAGCAGCCTAACAGGGAGAGATGCCACTGAAGCTTTCTTT. It encodes CASSLTGRDATEAFF. The gene calls are TRBV12-3 or TRBV12-4 and TRBJ1-1, with D perhaps matching TRBD1 (6 bases). The V end was cut by 6 bases, the J end by 4 bases, with 18 bases between. The CDR3 has 15 residues.

The chain employs TRBV2 and TRBJ2-5; 13 nucleotides line up with TRBD2. Looked up from germline, CDR1 is SNHLY and CDR2 is FYNNEI. J gave up 9 bases and V 10 bases, and 20 bases lay outside the gene matches. This CDR3 has 17 amino acids. CDR3 in amino acids: CATLDPGLAGQFRSQYF. The CDR3, as DNA: TGTGCCACCCTAGATCCGGGACTAGCGGGACAATTTCGGTCCCAGTACTTC.

The chain is built from TRBV7-9 and TRBJ1-5; the match to TRBD1 covers 7 bases. V was clipped by 6 bases and J by 5 bases; unmatched bases: 4. Germline lookup yields CDR1 SEHNR and CDR2 FQNEAQ (reference sequence). The CDR3 loop spans 13 amino acids. In DNA, the CDR3 is TGTGCCAGCAGTCCGACAGGGTATCAGCCCCAGCATTTT. Translating it yields CASSPTGYQPQHF.